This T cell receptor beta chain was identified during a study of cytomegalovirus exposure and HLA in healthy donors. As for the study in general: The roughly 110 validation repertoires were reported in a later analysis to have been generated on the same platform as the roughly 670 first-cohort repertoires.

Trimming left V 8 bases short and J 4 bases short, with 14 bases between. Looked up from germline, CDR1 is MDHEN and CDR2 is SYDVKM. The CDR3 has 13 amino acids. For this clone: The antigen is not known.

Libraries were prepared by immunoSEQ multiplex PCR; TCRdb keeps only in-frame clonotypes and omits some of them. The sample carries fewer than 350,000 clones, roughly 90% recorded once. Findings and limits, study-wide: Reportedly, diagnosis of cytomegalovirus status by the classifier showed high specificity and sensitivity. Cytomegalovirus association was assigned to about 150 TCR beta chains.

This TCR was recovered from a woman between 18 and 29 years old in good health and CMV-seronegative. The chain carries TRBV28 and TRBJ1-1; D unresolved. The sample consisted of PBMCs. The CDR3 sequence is CASHFGVGTEAFF. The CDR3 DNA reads TGTGCCAGCCACTTCGGGGTGGGCACTGAAGCTTTCTTT.